This is a list of T cell receptor beta chains from one sample in a study of cytomegalovirus exposure and HLA in healthy donors. Repertoires were generated with immunoSEQ multiplex PCR, while TCRdb's copy carries only in-frame clones and drops some. The data contain around 350,000 clones, 86% of them seen just once; the ten biggest clones take up roughly 0.82%. The sequencing sample was made of PBMCs. The receptors were gathered from a woman aged 18-29 years in good health and CMV-seronegative. The CDR3 runs from the conserved cysteine through the conserved F or W. A D gene is named only where the DNA matches it firmly. Size is omitted from some rows. Given values are once, few, many or a class for expanded clones.

clone_size: .; d_call: .; j_call: TRBJ2-7; v_call: TRBV5-5; cdr3_aa: CASRDDTYEQYF; cdr3_nt: TGTGCCAGCAGAGATGACACCTACGAGCAGTACTTC
clone_size: .; d_call: TRBD1; j_call: TRBJ1-1; v_call: TRBV5-1; cdr3_aa: CASSAGGTAFTEAFF; cdr3_nt: TGCGCCAGCAGCGCGGGAGGGACAGCTTTCACTGAAGCTTTCTTT
clone_size: once; d_call: TRBD2; j_call: TRBJ2-5; v_call: TRBV29-1; cdr3_aa: CSVERTSGYKETQYF; cdr3_nt: TGCAGCGTTGAAAGAACTAGCGGGTATAAAGAGACCCAGTACTTC
clone_size: .; d_call: TRBD2; j_call: TRBJ2-1; v_call: TRBV9; cdr3_aa: CASSSQGLAEQFF; cdr3_nt: TGTGCCAGCAGCTCTCAGGGACTAGCTGAGCAGTTCTTC
clone_size: .; d_call: .; j_call: TRBJ2-5; v_call: TRBV7-7; cdr3_aa: CASSLAVSEGETQYF; cdr3_nt: TGTGCCAGCAGCTTAGCGGTCAGCGAAGGAGAGACCCAGTACTTC
clone_size: once; d_call: .; j_call: TRBJ1-1; v_call: TRBV19; cdr3_aa: CASSMGRMNTEAFF; cdr3_nt: TGTGCCAGTAGTATGGGCAGGATGAACACTGAAGCTTTCTTT
clone_size: .; d_call: TRBD1; j_call: TRBJ1-2; v_call: TRBV28; cdr3_aa: CASSLWVSTGDYGYTF; cdr3_nt: TGTGCCAGCAGTTTATGGGTCTCGACAGGGGACTATGGCTACACCTTC
clone_size: .; d_call: .; j_call: TRBJ2-7; v_call: TRBV7-8; cdr3_aa: CASSPQGLDSYEQYF; cdr3_nt: TGTGCCAGCAGCCCGCAGGGACTTGACTCCTACGAGCAGTACTTC
clone_size: once; d_call: .; j_call: TRBJ1-6; v_call: TRBV19; cdr3_aa: CASSISGFNSPLHF; cdr3_nt: TGTGCCAGTAGTATTTCAGGATTTAATTCACCCCTCCACTTT
clone_size: .; d_call: .; j_call: TRBJ2-3; v_call: TRBV9; cdr3_aa: CASSVAPLSDTQYF; cdr3_nt: TGTGCCAGCAGCGTAGCCCCCTTATCAGATACGCAGTATTTT
clone_size: .; d_call: .; j_call: TRBJ2-1; v_call: TRBV19; cdr3_aa: CASTYRVPQFF; cdr3_nt: TGTGCCAGTACTTACAGGGTTCCGCAGTTCTTC
clone_size: .; d_call: .; j_call: TRBJ1-1; v_call: TRBV13; cdr3_aa: CASSLGSGGAGTEAFF; cdr3_nt: TGTGCCAGCAGCTTAGGCAGCGGGGGGGCGGGCACTGAAGCTTTCTTT